The 15 T cell receptor beta chains below come from one sample, sequenced in a study of OX40 agonist ivuxolimab in advanced cancers. Data came from immunoSEQ multiplex PCR; TCRdb stores just in-frame clones and leaves some out. The sample lists around 51,000 clones, about 86% occurring once. The starting material was CD4+ or CD8+ T cells sorted from blood, obtained in a trial of the OX40 agonist ivuxolimab. The receptors stem from an adult with an advanced solid tumor such as melanoma, head and neck, liver or kidney cancer.

This chain links TRBV10-3 with TRBJ2-5, with 7 bases identical to TRBD1. Germline loops: CDR1 ENHRY, CDR2 SYGVKD. This CDR3 has 13 amino acids. The junction had 2 bases not matched to a gene; V was cut back by 6 bases and J by 1 base. The CDR3 loop is CAISPGGQETQYF. CDR3 nucleotides: TGTGCCATCAGCCCAGGGGGCCAAGAGACCCAGTACTTC.

This chain uses TRBV15 with TRBJ1-2; a weak D match, TRBD1 (5 bases). The CDR3 length is 15 residues. The germline V gene encodes CDR1 LNHNV and CDR2 YYDKDF (reference sequence). V lost 2 bases, J lost 0 bases, and 10 bases lay in between. CDR3 loop: CATSRTGTANYGYTF. The CDR3 region has the DNA TGTGCCACCAGCAGAACCGGGACGGCTAACTATGGCTACACCTTC.

Only one count was recorded for this clone. The chain links TRBV25-1 to TRBJ1-2; TRBD1 aligns across 8 bases. Trimming at V came to 8 bases and at J to 5 bases, leaving 10 bases not matched to a gene. Germline V gene data show CDR1 as MGHDK and CDR2 as SYGVNS. CDR3 size: 14 residues. The CDR3 region is CASGATGGKYGYTF. CDR3 nucleotide sequence: TGTGCCAGCGGAGCTACAGGGGGAAAGTATGGCTACACCTTC.

This chain links TRBV10-1 with TRBJ2-5, with 13 bases matching TRBD2. Germline V gene sequence: CDR1 WNHNN, CDR2 SYGVQD (reference sequence). CDR3 length: 13 residues. J was trimmed by 11 bases and V by 6 bases; bases with no gene match: 6. The CDR3 sequence: CASSGLAGAQQYF. CDR3 bases: TGCGCCAGCAGCGGACTAGCGGGGGCACAGCAGTACTTC.

The chain joins TRBV19 to TRBJ2-5, with D perhaps matching TRBD1 (6 bases). Germline CDR1 LNHDA, CDR2 SQIVND (reference sequence). The CDR3 extends over 13 amino acids. With 4 bases removed from V and 2 bases from J, the gap between germline ends came to 8 bases. The CDR3 here is CASSRQAQETQYF. CDR3 DNA: TGTGCCAGTAGTAGACAGGCACAAGAGACCCAGTACTTC.

Details on this clone: In the same sample, other DNA sequences code for this CDR3. The rearrangement uses TRBV6-1 and TRBJ1-6, with 8 bases identical to TRBD1. The CDR3 length is 17 residues. The germline gives CDR1 MNHNS, CDR2 SASEGT. The J segment lost 0 bases and the V segment lost 2 bases, leaving 3 bases of the junction unmatched. CDR3 sequence reads: CASSERTGSSYNSPLHF. DNA for the CDR3: TGTGCCAGCAGTGAAAGGACAGGGAGCTCCTATAATTCACCCCTCCACTTT.

V gene TRBV6-4 combines with J gene TRBJ1-4; TRBD1 agrees at 8 bases. Losses at the gene ends were 7 bases for V and 0 bases for J; bases not matched to a gene: 7. Germline V gene lookup returns CDR1 MRHNA and CDR2 SNTAGT. CDR3 size: 16 residues. DNA for the CDR3: TGTGCCAGCACCGGACAGGGACCTGCAACTAATGAAAAACTGTTTTTT. Its translation: CASTGQGPATNEKLFF.

The chain has TRBV29-1 and TRBJ2-5; a weak D match, TRBD1 (5 bases). With 4 bases removed from V and 5 bases from J, the gap between germline ends came to 14 bases. The V gene's germline CDR1 is SQVTM and CDR2 ANQGSEA. The CDR3 runs 13 residues. The DNA of the CDR3 is TGCAGCGTTGTGTCTGGGGCCGTGGAGACCCAGTACTTC. Amino acids: CSVVSGAVETQYF.

This clone was recorded only once. The CDR3 here is CASSFGRQGNEQYF. The DNA for the CDR3 is TGTGCCAGCAGCTTTGGGCGCCAGGGGAACGAGCAGTACTTC. V gene TRBV5-4 combines with J gene TRBJ2-7; D may be TRBD1 (6 bases). The germline gives CDR1 SGHNT, CDR2 YYREEE (reference sequence). With 2 bases removed from V and 5 bases from J, the gap between germline ends came to 14 bases. CDR3 length: 14 amino acids.

J is TRBJ2-5 and V is TRBV5-1; 7 nucleotides match TRBD2. The CDR3 is made up of 17 amino acids. CDR1 and CDR2 from the germline V gene are SGHRS and YFSETQ. Trimming took 4 bases from V and 2 from J; bases not matched to a gene: 14. CDR3 amino acids: CASSLGAGGGAQETQYF. The CDR3 coding sequence is TGCGCCAGCAGCCTGGGTGCGGGCGGGGGAGCTCAAGAGACCCAGTACTTC.

The chain carries TRBV4-1 and TRBJ1-2, with D perhaps TRBD1 (5 bases). Trimming stripped 0 bases from V and 1 base from J, with 12 bases between. CDR3 length: 16 residues. Germline CDR1 and CDR2: MGHRA and YSYEKL. The CDR3 here is CASSQDWGDRNYGYTF. In nucleotides, the CDR3 is TGCGCCAGCAGCCAAGATTGGGGGGACCGTAACTATGGCTACACCTTC.

The chain is built from TRBV7-9 and TRBJ2-7; 7 positions match TRBD1. V lost 5 bases to trimming and J lost 6 bases; unmatched junction nucleotides: 4. Germline values: CDR1 SEHNR, CDR2 FQNEAQ (reference sequence). The CDR3 is 12 residues long. The CDR3 DNA reads as TGTGCCAGCAGCCGGGACAGCGGCGAGCAGTACTTC. Translation: CASSRDSGEQYF.

This chain joins TRBV5-1 and TRBJ2-5; perhaps TRBD2 as D (5 bases). The CDR3 has 12 amino acids. Per the germline V gene, CDR1 is SGHRS and CDR2 is YFSETQ. With 2 bases removed from V and 5 bases from J, the gap between germline ends came to 7 bases. CDR3 amino acids: CASSFTGETQYF. CDR3 bases: TGCGCCAGCAGCTTTACGGGGGAGACCCAGTACTTC.

V and J are TRBV7-2 and TRBJ2-1, with 12 bases identical to TRBD2. J was trimmed by 9 bases and V by 1 base; bases with no gene match: 7. Germline CDR1 is SGHTA and CDR2 is FQGNSA. The length of the CDR3 is 16 residues. Written as DNA, the CDR3 is TGTGCCAGCAGCTTAGATTCTCTAGCGGGGGGGGCTGAGCAGTTCTTC. It encodes CASSLDSLAGGAEQFF.

This clone appeared once. Other DNA sequences of this sample code for an identical CDR3. The chain has TRBV11-3 and TRBJ2-3, with TRBD1 matching over 8 bases. Germline V gene lookup returns CDR1 SGHNT and CDR2 YENEEA. The V gene end was trimmed by 1 base and the J gene end by 7 bases; junction bases not matched to a gene: 4. The CDR3 contains 14 residues. CDR3 bases: TGTGCCAGCAGCTTAGCGGGGACAGGATATACGCAGTATTTT. This codes for CASSLAGTGYTQYF.